This entry features one T cell receptor beta chain sequence. Its antigen is not identified. The data originate from a study of T cells after yellow fever vaccination. Synthesis of TCR cDNA relied on 5'RACE template switching, which attached a universal primer site and UMIs. TCRdb re-derived calls from the 5' RACE reads in MiXCR, one entry per CDR3 protein. The repertoire includes some 320,000 distinct CDR3 sequences, 4.1% of them detected once, and under 30% sits in the top ten. Study-wide findings and caveats: In post-booster samples, most primary-vaccination clones reappeared (about 95% CD4, around 87% CD8). Researchers noted that a small share of clonotypes showed up in both CD4 and CD8 compartments.

Germline assignment: CDR1 SGHRS and CDR2 YFSETQ. The CDR3 runs to 17 residues. The junction had 5 bases not matched to a gene; V was cut back by 0 bases and J by 1 base. The specimen comprised PBMCs, sampled 5 days after the yellow fever booster vaccination. This clonotype was sampled from a man between 18 and 29 years old who received the YFV17D yellow fever vaccine. The V and J genes are TRBV5-1 and TRBJ2-1; TRBD2 agrees at 9 bases. The chain's CDR3 is CASSLAGTSRSYNEQFF. The CDR3 coding sequence is TGCGCCAGCAGCTTGGCGGGGACTAGCCGGTCCTACAATGAGCAGTTCTTC.